This TCR beta chain was recovered during a study of T cell responses to AZD1222 COVID-19 vaccine. Whole-study results and caveats: Sampling captured repertoires only after the peak T cell response. The donor cohort was predominantly white British with a female majority, and clonal diversity may have been underestimated. Seropositive status at baseline applied to only a handful of AZD1222 recipients.

Assay used: immunoSEQ multiplex PCR; TCRdb lists only in-frame clones, some missing. The profile covers around 110,000 clones, with roughly 87% appearing a single time and around 4.7% taken by the ten largest. A remark on this clone: Its target is unknown.

Germline values: CDR1 GTSNPN, CDR2 SVGIG (reference sequence). The CDR3 has 15 residues. Trimming removed 3 bases from V and 0 bases from J, with 12 bases in between. Source: peripheral blood, taken 28 days after the second AZD1222 dose. The chain couples TRBV30 to TRBJ2-1; D tentatively fits TRBD1 or TRBD2 (5 bases each). The TCR comes from an adult who received the AZD1222 COVID-19 vaccine. The CDR3 DNA follows: TGTGCCTGGAGCCACGTGAGGGGCTCCTACAATGAGCAGTTCTTC. Translated: CAWSHVRGSYNEQFF.